This T cell receptor beta chain was documented in a study of beta chain features in type 1 diabetes. Study-wide results and caveats: Shortening of TCRB CDR3s, moderate but significant, appeared in all four CD4+ subsets of Type 1 diabetes patients. In type 1 diabetes patients, VDJ junctions had fewer insertions; deletions at these junctions were more frequent.

V lost 6 bases, J lost 7 bases, and 9 bases lay in between. CDR1 and CDR2 (germline): DFQATT, SNEGSKA (reference sequence). This CDR3 comprises 10 residues. In this sample, this clone turned up a few times. Its antigen is not identified. The authors reverse transcribed all of the isolated RNA, so sequencing captured expressed TCRB transcripts. Sequencing was performed with immunoSEQ multiplex PCR; in TCRdb, only in-frame clones are kept and a portion is missing. The profile shows hundreds of thousands of clones, around 15% of them singletons. The clonotype comes from a man aged 18 to 30 with type 1 diabetes. The sequenced sample consisted of naive CD4+ T cells from blood. The chain combines TRBV20-1 with TRBJ1-1; tentative D call: TRBD1 (5 bases). The CDR3 DNA reads TGCAGTGCGCAGGGAAATGAAGCTTTCTTT. Translated, it gives CSAQGNEAFF.